A selection of T cell receptor beta chains follows, all from one sample in a study of T cell responses to AZD1222 COVID-19 vaccine. Sequencing was performed with immunoSEQ multiplex PCR; in TCRdb, only in-frame clones are kept and a portion is missing. The table records 120,000 to 150,000 clones, 90% to 95% of them present only once. The material sequenced was peripheral blood, taken on day 0 of AZD1222 vaccination. These receptors came from an adult in good health. Each CDR3 is given with its conserved first and last residue. Fields, in order: J gene, clone size, V gene, D gene, CDR3 protein, CDR3 DNA. A D gene is named only where the DNA matches it firmly. Clone size appears in some rows only: once, few, many, or a class for an expanded clone.

TRBJ1-5,.,TRBV6-2/TRBV6-3,TRBD1,CASSYSNNRGAQPQHF,TGTGCCAGCAGTTACTCGAATAACAGGGGGGCTCAGCCCCAGCATTTT
TRBJ2-1,.,TRBV12-3/TRBV12-4,.,CASTLGGYNEQFF,TGTGCCAGCACCCTAGGGGGGTACAATGAGCAGTTCTTC
TRBJ1-5,.,TRBV3-1/TRBV3-2,.,CASSQGGSNQPQHF,TGTGCCAGCAGCCAAGGCGGAAGCAATCAGCCCCAGCATTTT
TRBJ1-4,.,TRBV3-1/TRBV3-2,.,CASSQRVYPEKLFF,TGTGCCAGCAGCCAAAGGGTCTATCCTGAAAAACTGTTTTTT
TRBJ2-2,.,TRBV5-1,TRBD1,CASSLHRDRGHSGELFF,TGCGCCAGCAGCTTGCACCGGGACAGGGGTCATTCCGGGGAGCTGTTTTTT
TRBJ2-3,.,TRBV6-4,TRBD1,CASSDRPPGTGGLDTQYF,TGTGCCAGCAGTGACCGTCCACCCGGGACAGGGGGATTGGATACGCAGTATTTT
TRBJ2-7,few,TRBV29-1,TRBD2,CSVLASGAYNEQYF,TGCAGCGTTTTGGCTAGCGGGGCCTACAACGAGCAGTACTTC
TRBJ1-2,.,TRBV20-1,.,CSASGGGYGYTF,TGCAGTGCTAGTGGGGGGGGCTATGGCTACACCTTC
TRBJ1-6,.,TRBV6-5,.,CASRGQLDNSPLHF,TGTGCCAGCAGAGGACAGCTTGATAATTCACCCCTCCACTTT
TRBJ2-7,.,TRBV9,TRBD2,CASSVESGVTYEQYF,TGTGCCAGCAGCGTAGAAAGCGGGGTAACCTACGAGCAGTACTTC
TRBJ1-2,.,TRBV5-1,.,CASSLSDPNYGYTF,TGCGCCAGCAGCTTGAGCGACCCTAACTATGGCTACACCTTC
TRBJ2-2,.,TRBV7-9,.,CASSSPLGELFF,TGTGCCAGCAGCTCACCGTTGGGGGAGCTGTTTTTT
TRBJ1-6,.,TRBV6-2/TRBV6-3,.,CASSYLYTGNSPLHF,TGTGCCAGCAGTTACCTCTATACGGGGAATTCACCCCTCCACTTT
TRBJ1-4,few,TRBV29-1,.,CSVEWRGGNEKLFF,TGCAGCGTTGAATGGCGAGGGGGAAATGAAAAACTGTTTTTT
TRBJ1-1,.,TRBV7-2,.,CASSISRWNTEAFF,TGTGCCAGCAGCATCTCCAGGTGGAACACTGAAGCTTTCTTT
TRBJ1-2,.,TRBV6-5,.,CASTDNEPPNYGYTF,TGTGCCAGCACCGATAACGAACCGCCCAACTATGGCTACACCTTC
TRBJ2-5,.,TRBV12-3/TRBV12-4,.,CASSLSLGETQYF,TGTGCCAGCAGTCTTAGTCTGGGAGAGACCCAGTACTTC
TRBJ1-5,.,TRBV9,.,CASGGTDNQPQHF,TGTGCCAGCGGTGGGACGGACAATCAGCCCCAGCATTTT
TRBJ1-2,.,TRBV21-1,.,CASSILGYTF,TGTGCCAGCAGCATCCTCGGCTACACCTTC
TRBJ1-5,.,TRBV18,TRBD1,CASSPRGTGHIVRGNQPQHF,TGTGCCAGCTCACCGAGAGGGACAGGGCATATTGTGAGGGGCAATCAGCCCCAGCATTTT
TRBJ1-5,once,TRBV28,.,CASSLFPESNQPQHF,TGTGCCAGCAGTTTGTTCCCGGAAAGCAATCAGCCCCAGCATTTT
TRBJ1-2,.,TRBV4-1,.,CASSLLPPDGYTF,TGCGCCAGCAGCCTCCTACCCCCGGATGGCTACACCTTC
TRBJ1-3,.,TRBV28,.,CASSITDRGNTIYF,TGTGCCAGCAGTATAACCGACAGAGGAAACACCATATATTTT
TRBJ2-2,.,TRBV15,.,CATSGGPNTGELFF,TGTGCCACCAGCGGAGGACCGAACACCGGGGAGCTGTTTTTT
TRBJ1-1,.,TRBV12-3/TRBV12-4,.,CASSSSNAEAFF,TGTGCCAGCAGTTCATCTAATGCTGAAGCTTTCTTT
TRBJ1-1,.,TRBV25-1,TRBD1,CASSDEGAYTEAFF,TGTGCCAGCAGTGACGAGGGGGCGTACACTGAAGCTTTCTTT
TRBJ2-3,.,TRBV7-3,.,CASSVGTTDTQYF,TGTGCCAGCAGCGTAGGGACCACAGATACGCAGTATTTT
TRBJ2-2,.,TRBV4-1,TRBD1,CASSQDRVGELFF,TGCGCCAGCAGCCAGGACAGGGTCGGGGAGCTGTTTTTT
TRBJ1-6,.,TRBV7-9,.,CASNPGGNSPLHF,TGTGCCAGCAACCCGGGAGGTAATTCACCCCTCCACTTT
TRBJ2-1,.,TRBV14,.,CASSQVPGTGAYNEQFF,TGTGCCAGCAGCCAAGTGCCCGGGACCGGGGCCTACAATGAGCAGTTCTTC
TRBJ1-1,.,TRBV19,.,CATSKGVTEAFF,TGTGCCACAAGCAAGGGAGTAACTGAAGCTTTCTTT
TRBJ1-5,.,TRBV6-1,.,CASSEWAGTNQPQHF,TGTGCCAGCAGTGAGTGGGCAGGGACAAATCAGCCCCAGCATTTT
TRBJ1-3,.,TRBV27,.,CASSLYGGGDTIYF,TGTGCCAGCAGTTTATATGGGGGTGGGGACACCATATATTTT
TRBJ1-4,once,TRBV12-3/TRBV12-4,.,CASSLEGGGKLFF,TGTGCCAGCAGTTTAGAGGGGGGGGGAAAACTGTTTTTT
TRBJ1-2,.,TRBV9,TRBD1,CASSVDPTGQGYGYTF,TGTGCCAGCAGCGTAGACCCAACGGGACAGGGGTATGGCTACACCTTC
TRBJ2-1,.,TRBV9,.,CASNPWGGSYNEQFF,TGTGCCAGCAACCCCTGGGGGGGCAGCTACAATGAGCAGTTCTTC
TRBJ1-1,.,TRBV24-1,.,CATSDANSGNTEAFF,TGTGCCACCAGTGATGCCAACAGTGGCAACACTGAAGCTTTCTTT
TRBJ2-7,.,TRBV3-1/TRBV3-2,.,CASSQATQTGDYEQYF,TGTGCCAGCAGCCAGGCTACTCAGACAGGCGACTACGAGCAGTACTTC
TRBJ1-5,.,TRBV18,TRBD1,CASSLQGADQPQHF,TGTGCCAGCTCACTCCAGGGGGCGGATCAGCCCCAGCATTTT
TRBJ2-1,.,TRBV3-1/TRBV3-2,.,CASSQGVAVSYNEQFF,TGTGCCAGCAGCCAAGGGGTCGCGGTCTCCTACAATGAGCAGTTCTTC